A selection of T cell receptor beta chains follows, all from one sample in a study of T cell changes during pregnancy in multiple sclerosis. Assay: immunoSEQ multiplex PCR; the TCRdb copy retains only in-frame clones and omits some. Here the sample spans around 59,000 clones, about 89% being singletons. Source: CD4+ T cells from peripheral blood mononuclear cells, taken in the first trimester of pregnancy. The receptors come from a female donor with multiple sclerosis, enrolled in a pregnancy study. Both conserved end residues are part of each CDR3. The D gene is left open where the match is weak. Not all rows give a size; the values are once, few, many and, for expanded clones, a class.

d_gene: NA
v_gene: TRBV19
abundance: NA
j_gene: TRBJ2-6
CDR3aa: CASSIFGAGGDSSGANVLTF
CDR3nt: TGTGCCAGTAGTATATTTGGGGCAGGAGGGGATAGCTCTGGGGCCAACGTCCTGACTTTC

d_gene: NA
v_gene: TRBV7-9
abundance: few
j_gene: TRBJ1-1
CDR3aa: CASSLTVGGPTEAFF
CDR3nt: TGTGCCAGCAGCTTGACAGTTGGTGGGCCCACTGAAGCTTTCTTT

d_gene: TRBD1
v_gene: TRBV7-8
abundance: NA
j_gene: TRBJ2-3
CDR3aa: CASSPLDRGTDTQYF
CDR3nt: TGTGCCAGCAGCCCGCTAGACAGGGGAACAGATACGCAGTATTTT

d_gene: NA
v_gene: TRBV29-1
abundance: NA
j_gene: TRBJ1-2
CDR3aa: CSVTSDLEPGHLTGYTF
CDR3nt: TGCAGCGTCACGTCTGACCTTGAACCGGGACACCTGACTGGCTACACCTTC

d_gene: NA
v_gene: TRBV11-2
abundance: NA
j_gene: TRBJ2-4
CDR3aa: CASSLEGSKGLAKNIQYF
CDR3nt: TGTGCCAGCAGCTTAGAAGGAAGTAAAGGACTAGCCAAAAACATTCAGTACTTC

d_gene: TRBD1
v_gene: TRBV9
abundance: NA
j_gene: TRBJ1-4
CDR3aa: CASSVSGGATNEKLFF
CDR3nt: TGTGCCAGCAGCGTTTCAGGGGGCGCGACTAATGAAAAACTGTTTTTT

d_gene: TRBD2
v_gene: TRBV6-1
abundance: NA
j_gene: TRBJ2-3
CDR3aa: CASSLAGGTDTQYF
CDR3nt: TGTGCCAGCTCGCTAGCGGGGGGCACAGATACGCAGTATTTT

d_gene: NA
v_gene: TRBV5-4
abundance: NA
j_gene: TRBJ1-1
CDR3aa: CASSLAAQEGTEAFF
CDR3nt: TGTGCCAGCAGCTTGGCGGCCCAGGAGGGCACTGAAGCTTTCTTT

d_gene: NA
v_gene: TRBV7-8
abundance: NA
j_gene: TRBJ2-7
CDR3aa: CASSPYSYEQYF
CDR3nt: TGTGCCAGCAGCCCTTACTCCTACGAGCAGTACTTC

d_gene: NA
v_gene: TRBV27
abundance: NA
j_gene: TRBJ2-5
CDR3aa: CASSEFGKTQYF
CDR3nt: TGTGCCAGCAGCGAATTCGGGAAGACCCAGTACTTC

d_gene: NA
v_gene: TRBV10-3
abundance: NA
j_gene: TRBJ1-5
CDR3aa: CAISESSPSQGSNQPQHF
CDR3nt: TGTGCCATCAGTGAGTCAAGTCCCAGTCAGGGAAGCAATCAGCCCCAGCATTTT

d_gene: TRBD1
v_gene: TRBV19
abundance: once
j_gene: TRBJ1-3
CDR3aa: CASSIDRDSSGNTIYF
CDR3nt: TGTGCCAGTAGTATAGACCGGGACAGCTCTGGAAACACCATATATTTT

d_gene: NA
v_gene: TRBV5-6
abundance: NA
j_gene: TRBJ2-7
CDR3aa: CASSFAGRGVYEQYF
CDR3nt: TGTGCCAGCAGCTTTGCTGGCAGGGGAGTCTACGAGCAGTACTTC

d_gene: NA
v_gene: TRBV6-5
abundance: once
j_gene: TRBJ2-2
CDR3aa: CASSGRLRNTGELFF
CDR3nt: TGTGCCAGCAGTGGGAGACTCCGAAACACCGGGGAGCTGTTTTTT

d_gene: NA
v_gene: TRBV5-6
abundance: NA
j_gene: TRBJ2-2
CDR3aa: CASSYTDTGELFF
CDR3nt: TGTGCCAGCAGCTACACAGACACCGGGGAGCTGTTTTTT

d_gene: NA
v_gene: TRBV6-5
abundance: NA
j_gene: TRBJ2-7
CDR3aa: CASTPQGYNEQYF
CDR3nt: TGTGCCAGCACCCCCCAGGGTTATAACGAGCAGTACTTC

d_gene: NA
v_gene: TRBV9
abundance: NA
j_gene: TRBJ2-3
CDR3aa: CASSVWASEYDTQYF
CDR3nt: TGTGCCAGCAGCGTATGGGCTAGCGAGTACGATACGCAGTATTTT

d_gene: NA
v_gene: TRBV5-6
abundance: NA
j_gene: TRBJ1-4
CDR3aa: CASSFRRRDQKSLFF
CDR3nt: TGTGCCAGCAGCTTTCGGAGACGCGACCAGAAATCACTGTTTTTT

d_gene: NA
v_gene: TRBV5-1
abundance: NA
j_gene: TRBJ2-7
CDR3aa: CASSLAPTGGTYEQYF
CDR3nt: TGCGCCAGCAGCTTGGCACCGACAGGAGGTACCTACGAGCAGTACTTC

d_gene: TRBD1
v_gene: TRBV29-1
abundance: NA
j_gene: TRBJ1-2
CDR3aa: CSVEDPLDRGYGYTF
CDR3nt: TGCAGCGTTGAAGATCCCCTCGACAGGGGCTATGGCTACACCTTC

d_gene: NA
v_gene: TRBV7-9
abundance: NA
j_gene: TRBJ2-2
CDR3aa: CASSLERVRVNTGELFF
CDR3nt: TGTGCCAGCAGCTTAGAACGGGTCAGGGTAAACACCGGGGAGCTGTTTTTT

d_gene: NA
v_gene: TRBV7-9
abundance: few
j_gene: TRBJ1-3
CDR3aa: CASSSAGSSGNTIYF
CDR3nt: TGTGCCAGCAGTTCCGCCGGGAGCTCTGGAAACACCATATATTTT

d_gene: TRBD1
v_gene: TRBV19
abundance: NA
j_gene: TRBJ2-5
CDR3aa: CASSIGQGQETQYF
CDR3nt: TGTGCCAGTAGTATAGGACAGGGACAAGAGACCCAGTACTTC

d_gene: TRBD1
v_gene: TRBV9
abundance: NA
j_gene: TRBJ1-4
CDR3aa: CASSPQGTTSNEKLFF
CDR3nt: TGTGCCAGCAGCCCACAGGGGACCACGTCGAATGAAAAACTGTTTTTT

d_gene: TRBD1
v_gene: TRBV9
abundance: few
j_gene: TRBJ1-2
CDR3aa: CASSPRQGSIGYTF
CDR3nt: TGTGCCAGCAGCCCAAGACAGGGTTCTATAGGCTACACCTTC

d_gene: NA
v_gene: TRBV10-3
abundance: NA
j_gene: TRBJ1-2
CDR3aa: CAISERTGTMGYTF
CDR3nt: TGTGCCATCAGTGAGCGTACAGGGACTATGGGGTACACCTTC

d_gene: NA
v_gene: TRBV19
abundance: NA
j_gene: TRBJ2-3
CDR3aa: CAIWGGTPDTQYF
CDR3nt: TGTGCCATTTGGGGGGGGACACCAGATACGCAGTATTTT

d_gene: TRBD1
v_gene: TRBV5-4
abundance: NA
j_gene: TRBJ1-2
CDR3aa: CASSPDRGRFGYTF
CDR3nt: TGTGCCAGCAGCCCGGACAGGGGGCGGTTTGGCTACACCTTC

d_gene: TRBD1
v_gene: TRBV7-2
abundance: once
j_gene: TRBJ2-7
CDR3aa: CASSSTGTGGIEQYF
CDR3nt: TGTGCCAGCAGCTCGACCGGGACAGGCGGGATTGAGCAGTACTTC

d_gene: NA
v_gene: TRBV27
abundance: NA
j_gene: TRBJ2-1
CDR3aa: CATCRYLGQNEQFF
CDR3nt: TGTGCCACCTGCCGCTATTTGGGACAAAATGAGCAGTTCTTC

d_gene: NA
v_gene: TRBV7-3
abundance: NA
j_gene: TRBJ2-3
CDR3aa: CASSLGTSTSTDTQYF
CDR3nt: TGTGCCAGCAGTTTAGGGACTTCTACAAGCACAGATACGCAGTATTTT

d_gene: TRBD2
v_gene: TRBV7-8
abundance: NA
j_gene: TRBJ2-1
CDR3aa: CASSLTGTSGANEQFF
CDR3nt: TGTGCCAGCAGCTTAACAGGGACTAGCGGGGCCAATGAGCAGTTCTTC

d_gene: NA
v_gene: TRBV30
abundance: NA
j_gene: TRBJ1-2
CDR3aa: CAAPATGNYGYTF
CDR3nt: TGTGCCGCGCCCGCGACAGGCAACTATGGCTACACCTTC

d_gene: TRBD1
v_gene: TRBV19
abundance: NA
j_gene: TRBJ1-5
CDR3aa: CASSTLGTGGRLNQPQHF
CDR3nt: TGTGCCAGTAGTACCCTAGGGACAGGGGGCCGTTTAAATCAGCCCCAGCATTTT

d_gene: TRBD1
v_gene: TRBV4-2
abundance: NA
j_gene: TRBJ2-7
CDR3aa: CASSGDSSYEQYF
CDR3nt: TGTGCCAGCAGCGGGGACAGCTCCTACGAGCAGTACTTC

d_gene: TRBD2
v_gene: TRBV7-9
abundance: NA
j_gene: TRBJ2-3
CDR3aa: CASSILAGGTDTQYF
CDR3nt: TGTGCCAGCAGCATCCTAGCGGGGGGCACAGATACGCAGTATTTT

d_gene: TRBD2
v_gene: TRBV2
abundance: NA
j_gene: TRBJ2-5
CDR3aa: CASRRDSGGEETQYF
CDR3nt: TGTGCCAGCAGGCGGGATAGCGGGGGGGAAGAGACCCAGTACTTC

d_gene: NA
v_gene: TRBV21-1
abundance: NA
j_gene: TRBJ1-5
CDR3aa: CASSPGQGSFNQPQHF
CDR3nt: TGTGCCAGCAGCCCGGGACAGGGGAGTTTCAATCAGCCCCAGCATTTT

d_gene: TRBD1
v_gene: TRBV7-9
abundance: NA
j_gene: TRBJ1-2
CDR3aa: CASSQKQGLDGYTF
CDR3nt: TGTGCCAGCAGTCAAAAACAGGGGCTGGATGGCTACACCTTC

d_gene: NA
v_gene: TRBV30
abundance: NA
j_gene: TRBJ2-3
CDR3aa: CAWSLLTDTQYF
CDR3nt: TGTGCCTGGAGCCTACTCACAGATACGCAGTATTTT